The 31 T cell receptor beta chains reported below all come from one sample, sequenced in a study of memory CD4+ T cells and cytomegalovirus serostatus. The sort gate was single viable CD3+CD4+CD8-CD45RO+ cells for memory CD4+ T cells. TCRdb's copy holds only in-frame clones and misses some; the assay was immunoSEQ multiplex PCR. The sample contains 70,000 or so clones, 78% of which appear only once. Sequenced material: memory CD4+ T cells from blood. These receptors were taken from an adult in good health and CMV-seropositive.

The rearrangement uses TRBV7-8 and TRBJ1-1, with TRBD1 as a possible D gene (5 bases). The CDR3 is made up of 12 amino acids. Germline assignment: CDR1 SGHVS and CDR2 FQNEAQ. The ends were cut back, 4 bases at V and 10 bases at J, with 13 bases in the middle. CDR3 amino acids: CASSSGHIGAFF. The CDR3 DNA follows: TGTGCCAGCAGCTCAGGACATATCGGAGCTTTCTTT.

This sequence joins TRBV12-5 and TRBJ1-4, with D tentatively TRBD1 (5 bases). The germline V gene has CDR1 LGHNT and CDR2 FRNRAP. V was trimmed by 6 bases and J by 5 bases, leaving 16 bases between them. The CDR3 length is 15 residues. The DNA for the CDR3 is TGTGCTAGTGGCCACGCGACAGCAGAAAATGAAAAACTGTTTTTT. Its protein product is CASGHATAENEKLFF. Using reference TRBV12-5 and TRBJ1-4 for the parts outside the CDR3, the full variable domain is DARVTQTPRHKVTEMGQEVTMRCQPILGHNTVFWYRQTMMQGLELLAYFRNRAPLDDSGMPKDRFSAEMPDATLATLKIQPSEPRDSAVYFCASGHATAENEKLFFGSGTQLSVL.

The chain recombines TRBV5-6 with TRBJ2-7; D is ambiguous. Germline V gene data show CDR1 as SGHDT and CDR2 as YYEEEE. CDR3 size: 12 residues. V was cut by 4 bases and J by 3 bases, with 8 bases left in between. The CDR3 protein is CASSPSGYEQYF. The CDR3 DNA reads TGTGCCAGCAGCCCTTCGGGCTACGAGCAGTACTTC.

This clone was detected only once. The chain links TRBV4-1 to TRBJ2-6, with 9 bases matching TRBD1. CDR3 length: 19 amino acids. V gave up 3 bases and J gave up 3 bases; unmatched junction bases: 12. CDR1 is MGHRA, CDR2 YSYEKL, per germline. DNA for the CDR3: TGCGCCAGCAGCCAGGGGACAGGGAGAAGAACGGGTGGGGCCAACGTCCTGACTTTC. This encodes CASSQGTGRRTGGANVLTF.

The rearrangement uses TRBV19 and TRBJ1-4; D is ambiguous. The germline V gene encodes CDR1 LNHDA and CDR2 SQIVND (reference sequence). V was cut by 9 bases and J by 4 bases, with 15 bases left in between. CDR3 length: 14 residues. In DNA form, the CDR3 reads TGTGCCAGCAAACCGCACTCTTTTAATGAAAAACTGTTTTTT. This gives the protein CASKPHSFNEKLFF. Full variable domain (missing parts from reference TRBV19 and TRBJ1-4): DGGITQSPKYLFRKEGQNVTLSCEQNLNHDAMYWYRQDPGQGLRLIYYSQIVNDFQKGDIAEGYSVSREKKESFPLTVTSAQKNPTAFYLCASKPHSFNEKLFFGSGTQLSVL.

This chain joins TRBV10-1 and TRBJ2-1; D might be TRBD1 (8 bases). CDR1 is WNHNN, CDR2 SYGVQD, per germline (reference sequence). This CDR3 region has 16 residues. Trimming shortened V by 5 bases and J by 3 bases, and 17 bases separated the two germline ends. The CDR3 nucleotides are TGCGCCAGCAGTCGAGAGCGGGGACAGGACTACAATGAGCAGTTCTTC. Translation: CASSRERGQDYNEQFF.

The rearrangement joins TRBV4-3 to TRBJ2-1, with 7 bases fitting TRBD2. With V trimmed by 0 bases and J by 0 bases, 5 bases remained unmatched. The CDR3 extends over 17 amino acids. Germline CDR1 and CDR2: LGHNA and YSLEER. The CDR3 DNA follows: TGCGCCAGCAGCCAAGACCCCCCTAGCGGCTCCTACAATGAGCAGTTCTTC. Residues: CASSQDPPSGSYNEQFF.

The chain employs TRBV11-3 and TRBJ1-1; D not certain. Germline V gene sequence: CDR1 SGHNT, CDR2 YENEEA. V lost 1 base and J 4 bases, leaving 10 bases between the germline ends. The CDR3 extends over 14 amino acids. The CDR3 region is CASSLGRSSTEAFF. The CDR3 DNA follows: TGTGCCAGCAGCTTAGGACGCAGTAGCACTGAAGCTTTCTTT.

The chain recombines TRBV13 with TRBJ2-3, with D unclear. In germline, CDR1 is PRHDT, CDR2 FYEKMQ (reference sequence). V dropped 3 bases and J dropped 0 bases, with 7 bases sitting between them. This CDR3 has 14 residues. CDR3 amino acids: CASSLRPSTDTQYF. The CDR3, as DNA: TGTGCCAGCAGCTTGCGCCCTAGCACAGATACGCAGTATTTT. Full variable domain (rest looked up from reference TRBV13 and TRBJ2-3): AAGVIQSPRHLIKEKRETATLKCYPIPRHDTVYWYQQGPGQDPQFLISFYEKMQSDKGSIPDRFSAQQFSDYHSELNMSSLELGDSALYFCASSLRPSTDTQYFGPGTRLTVL.

V usage is TRBV7-2 and J usage is TRBJ2-4; perhaps TRBD1 as D (5 bases). With 5 bases removed from V and 7 bases from J, the gap between germline ends came to 12 bases. The CDR3 loop spans 13 amino acids. The germline CDR1 and CDR2 sequences are SGHTA and FQGNSA. CDR3 bases: TGTGCCAGCAGCGATAGGGGCCGGAACATTCAGTACTTC. Protein: CASSDRGRNIQYF.

CDR3 nucleotides: TGTGCCAGTAGTCTCGCCGGGACAGGGGACTCAGATACGCAGTATTTT. It is translated as CASSLAGTGDSDTQYF. The chain joins TRBV19 to TRBJ2-3; TRBD1 aligns across 10 bases. V lost 5 bases to trimming and J lost 4 bases; unmatched junction nucleotides: 9. Germline V gene data show CDR1 as LNHDA and CDR2 as SQIVND (reference sequence). This CDR3 spans 16 amino acids. Based on the CDR3 plus reference TRBV19 and TRBJ2-3, the full variable domain is DGGITQSPKYLFRKEGQNVTLSCEQNLNHDAMYWYRQDPGQGLRLIYYSQIVNDFQKGDIAEGYSVSREKKESFPLTVTSAQKNPTAFYLCASSLAGTGDSDTQYFGPGTRLTVL.

V gene TRBV2 combines with J gene TRBJ1-1; 7 nucleotides align to TRBD1. The germline CDR1 and CDR2 sequences are SNHLY and FYNNEI. This CDR3 spans 13 amino acids. V lost 4 bases to trimming and J lost 4 bases; unmatched junction nucleotides: 3. CDR3: CASSVEGATEAFF. The CDR3 DNA reads as TGTGCCAGCAGTGTAGAGGGGGCCACTGAAGCTTTCTTT.

This clone was seen just once. CDR3 residues: CASSVSGGASNEQFF. CDR3 nucleotide sequence: TGTGCCAGCAGTGTATCAGGGGGGGCCTCCAATGAGCAGTTCTTC. The V call is TRBV28, the J call TRBJ2-1, with D possibly being TRBD1 or TRBD2 (7 bases each). Trimming shortened V by 5 bases and J by 6 bases, and 17 bases separated the two germline ends. Germline CDR1 MDHEN, CDR2 SYDVKM. The length of the CDR3 is 15 residues. Together with reference TRBV28 and TRBJ2-1, the CDR3 gives the full variable domain: DVKVTQSSRYLVKRTGEKVFLECVQDMDHENMFWYRQDPGLGLRLIYFSYDVKMKEKGDIPEGYSVSREKKERFSLILESASTNQTSMYLCASSVSGGASNEQFFGPGTRLTVL.

The gene calls are TRBV27 and TRBJ1-5; D is unclear. Germline loops: CDR1 MNHEY, CDR2 SMNVEV (reference sequence). Trimming took off 5 bases at V and 0 bases at J, with 8 bases between the two ends. The CDR3 runs 14 residues. The CDR3 here is CASSQTDSNQPQHF. DNA of the CDR3: TGTGCCAGCAGTCAAACCGATAGCAATCAGCCCCAGCATTTT.

The chain carries TRBV30 and TRBJ2-3, with a tentative D call TRBD1 (6 bases). The V and J ends lost 8 bases and 5 bases respectively, with 20 bases between them. The CDR3 runs 14 residues. Germline-derived CDR1 and CDR2 are GTSNPN and SVGIG (reference sequence). CDR3 loop: CALQGRVPGDTQYF. Here the CDR3 DNA reads TGTGCCCTGCAGGGGCGGGTCCCGGGAGATACGCAGTATTTT.

This rearrangement joins TRBV5-1 to TRBJ1-6, with TRBD1 as a possible D gene (5 bases). The length of the CDR3 is 17 residues. V was shortened by 4 bases and J by 2 bases, with 16 bases between the two germline ends. In germline, CDR1 is SGHRS, CDR2 YFSETQ. Here the CDR3 DNA reads TGCGCCAGCAGCCATGGTAGGACACCAACCTATAATTCACCCCTCCACTTT. Its protein product is CASSHGRTPTYNSPLHF.

This clone is medium-sized. This chain joins TRBV2 and TRBJ1-5; tentatively, D is TRBD1 (6 bases). The CDR3 length is 14 residues. V was cut by 5 bases and J by 5 bases, with 13 bases left in between. Germline V gene data show CDR1 as SNHLY and CDR2 as FYNNEI. CDR3 protein: CASSIQGRDQPQHF. CDR3 sequence (DNA): TGTGCCAGCAGTATACAGGGACGGGATCAGCCCCAGCATTTT.

The rearrangement joins TRBV25-1 to TRBJ1-1; the D gene is possibly TRBD1 (6 bases). Germline V gene sequence: CDR1 MGHDK, CDR2 SYGVNS. The CDR3 length is 16 residues. The V and J ends lost 2 bases and 1 base respectively, with 14 bases between them. The CDR3 loop is CASSEPGGGKNTEAFF. The CDR3 nucleotides are TGTGCCAGCAGTGAACCGGGCGGGGGCAAGAACACTGAAGCTTTCTTT.

The chain has TRBV18 and TRBJ1-4; the D gene is possibly TRBD1 (5 bases). CDR1 is KGHSH, CDR2 LQKENI, per germline. V gave up 2 bases and J gave up 3 bases, with 10 bases separating them. The CDR3 runs to 15 residues. This CDR3 is CASSPSGSPNEKLFF. The CDR3 DNA sequence: TGTGCCAGCTCACCATCAGGGAGTCCTAATGAAAAACTGTTTTTT.

The chain joins TRBV11-2 to TRBJ1-1, with D perhaps matching TRBD1 (5 bases). V lost 5 bases and J 1 base, leaving 8 bases between the germline ends. Germline values: CDR1 SGHAT, CDR2 FQNNGV. CDR3 length: 13 residues. CDR3 bases: TGTGCCAGCAGCCCTCAGGGGAACACTGAAGCTTTCTTT. It codes for CASSPQGNTEAFF. Full variable domain (outside the CDR3, taken from reference TRBV11-2 and TRBJ1-1): EAGVAQSPRYKIIEKRQSVAFWCNPISGHATLYWYQQILGQGPKLLIQFQNNGVVDDSQLPKDRFSAERLKGVDSTLKIQPAKLEDSAVYLCASSPQGNTEAFFGQGTRLTVV.

This clone came up a few times. J is TRBJ2-3 and V is TRBV27; no clear D. Trimming pared 6 bases from V and 6 bases from J, leaving 13 bases between. Germline V gene sequence: CDR1 MNHEY, CDR2 SMNVEV (reference sequence). CDR3 length: 13 amino acids. CDR3 sequence (DNA): TGTGCCAGCAGCCGGACCCCGTGGGATACGCAGTATTTT. This encodes CASSRTPWDTQYF.

CDR3 sequence reads: CASREGYEQFF. The CDR3 DNA sequence: TGTGCCAGCAGGGAGGGGTATGAGCAGTTCTTC. The chain has TRBV28 and TRBJ2-1; D possibly corresponds to TRBD2 (6 bases). Trimming stripped 6 bases from V and 8 bases from J, with 8 bases between. CDR3 length: 11 amino acids. Germline CDR1 MDHEN, CDR2 SYDVKM. The complete variable domain, with remaining parts taken from reference TRBV28 and TRBJ2-1, reads DVKVTQSSRYLVKRTGEKVFLECVQDMDHENMFWYRQDPGLGLRLIYFSYDVKMKEKGDIPEGYSVSREKKERFSLILESASTNQTSMYLCASREGYEQFFGPGTRLTVL.

The chain is built from TRBV19 and TRBJ2-2; D is unclear. The CDR3 is made up of 13 amino acids. Germline V CDR1 and CDR2: LNHDA, SQIVND (reference sequence). Between the trimmed V and J ends, which lost 3 bases and 6 bases, there was a span of 8 bases. In DNA form, the CDR3 reads TGTGCCAGTAGTATTGTTCCACCCGGGGAGCTGTTTTTT. It is translated as CASSIVPPGELFF.

The rearrangement uses TRBV30 and TRBJ1-5, with D tentatively TRBD1 (5 bases). Germline-derived CDR1 and CDR2 are GTSNPN and SVGIG (reference sequence). Trimming removed 1 base at V and 0 bases at J, with 7 bases between. This CDR3 is 14 amino acids long. In DNA form, the CDR3 reads TGTGCCTGGAGTGGGGGGGGTAGCAATCAGCCCCAGCATTTT. Its protein is CAWSGGGSNQPQHF.

The rearrangement joins TRBV7-8 to TRBJ1-1, with D possibly TRBD1 on 6 matching bases. Germline loops: CDR1 SGHVS, CDR2 FQNEAQ. V dropped 1 base and J dropped 0 bases, with 12 bases sitting between them. This CDR3 region has 16 residues. The CDR3 here is CASSLGRGTMNTEAFF. The CDR3 coding sequence is TGTGCCAGCAGCTTAGGAAGGGGGACAATGAACACTGAAGCTTTCTTT. Filled out from reference TRBV7-8 and TRBJ1-1, the complete variable domain reads GAGVSQSPRYKVAKRGQDVALRCDPISGHVSLFWYQQALGQGPEFLTYFQNEAQLDKSGLPSDRFFAERPEGSVSTLKIQRTQQEDSAVYLCASSLGRGTMNTEAFFGQGTRLTVV.

The chain uses TRBV27 and TRBJ2-1; 14 nucleotides match TRBD2. Germline V gene sequence: CDR1 MNHEY, CDR2 SMNVEV (reference sequence). Trimming removed 7 bases from V and 6 bases from J; junction bases left unmatched: 5. The CDR3 runs to 15 residues. In nucleotides, the CDR3 is TGTGCCAGCAAGACTAGCGGGGGGGGCATCAATGAGCAGTTCTTC. Translating gives CASKTSGGGINEQFF.

The rearrangement joins TRBV6-6 to TRBJ2-3; 10 nucleotides match TRBD1. CDR3 length equals 13 residues. V shed 6 bases, J shed 5 bases, and the junction held 2 bases outside the gene matches. CDR1 and CDR2 (germline): MNHNY, SVGAGI (reference sequence). DNA of the CDR3: TGTGCCAGCAGGGGACAGGGGATAGATACGCAGTATTTT. Protein: CASRGQGIDTQYF.

This sequence joins TRBV28 and TRBJ2-1; D possibly uses TRBD1 or TRBD2 (7 bases each). V lost 6 bases to trimming and J lost 12 bases, with 18 bases between them. This CDR3 contains 13 residues. Germline loops: CDR1 MDHEN, CDR2 SYDVKM. The CDR3 nucleotides read TGTGCCAGCAGACCTCTAGACAGGGAGGGGCAGTTCTTC. Residues: CASRPLDREGQFF.

This chain joins TRBV19 and TRBJ2-1; 7 nucleotides line up with TRBD2. The V gene end was trimmed by 4 bases and the J gene end by 7 bases; junction bases not matched to a gene: 16. Germline V gene sequence: CDR1 LNHDA, CDR2 SQIVND (reference sequence). CDR3 length: 17 residues. CDR3 sequence: CASSTPTASGTLNEQFF. CDR3 nucleotide sequence: TGTGCCAGTAGTACCCCAACGGCTAGCGGAACCCTTAATGAGCAGTTCTTC.

V gene TRBV11-2 combines with J gene TRBJ1-3; D is perhaps TRBD1 (6 bases). V lost 5 bases and J lost 2, with 10 bases in between. The V gene's germline CDR1 is SGHAT and CDR2 FQNNGV. The CDR3 sequence is 14 residues long. The CDR3 loop reads CASSPDRAGNTIYF. The CDR3 region has the DNA TGTGCCAGCAGCCCGGACAGAGCTGGAAACACCATATATTTT. Full variable domain (rest looked up from reference TRBV11-2 and TRBJ1-3): EAGVAQSPRYKIIEKRQSVAFWCNPISGHATLYWYQQILGQGPKLLIQFQNNGVVDDSQLPKDRFSAERLKGVDSTLKIQPAKLEDSAVYLCASSPDRAGNTIYFGEGSWLTVV.

This sequence joins TRBV7-8 and TRBJ2-1; TRBD2 aligns across 9 bases. The CDR3 sequence is 13 residues long. V lost 8 bases, J lost 5 bases, and 4 bases stayed unmatched. Germline CDR1 reads SGHVS; CDR2 reads FQNEAQ. CDR3 sequence reads: CASAGGNHNEQFF. The CDR3 nucleotides are TGTGCCAGCGCGGGAGGGAACCACAATGAGCAGTTCTTC.